Listed below are T cell receptor beta chains from one sample, sequenced in a study of PD-L1 blockade in urothelial cancer. Some clones are missing from TCRdb's copy, which holds only in-frame ones; the method was immunoSEQ multiplex PCR. Of fewer than 50,000 clones listed, about 86% are singletons. The sample was PBMCs, taken around atezolizumab (anti-PD-L1) treatment. The receptors were gathered from a man between 65 and 80 years old with urothelial cancer. The CDR3 runs from the conserved cysteine through the conserved F or W. A D gene is named only where the DNA matches it firmly. Clone size is not always given. Where it is, it says once, few, many or a class for expanded clones.

>NA|TRBJ1-2|TRBV25-1|NA
CASSELSGLGYGYTF
TGTGCCAGCAGTGAGTTAAGTGGACTCGGCTATGGCTACACCTTC
>NA|TRBJ2-5|TRBV10-3|NA
CAIRAGSTATQETQYF
TGTGCCATCAGGGCGGGATCCACAGCTACCCAAGAGACCCAGTACTTC
>NA|TRBJ1-5|TRBV19|NA
CASSKTTARSNQPQHF
TGTGCCAGTAGTAAAACGACCGCGCGGAGCAATCAGCCCCAGCATTTT
>NA|TRBJ2-2|TRBV5-5|TRBD1
CASSPDRAGELFF
TGTGCCAGCAGCCCGGACAGGGCCGGGGAGCTGTTTTTT
>few|TRBJ2-3|TRBV6-1|TRBD2
CASSMTSGGPDTQYF
TGTGCCAGCAGTATGACTAGCGGGGGACCAGATACGCAGTATTTT
>NA|TRBJ2-5|TRBV2|TRBD2
CASSERSGRVETQYF
TGTGCCAGCAGTGAACGTAGCGGGAGGGTGGAGACCCAGTACTTC
>NA|TRBJ2-7|TRBV7-6|NA
CASSLGSGLNYEQYF
TGTGCCAGCAGCTTAGGTTCAGGACTCAACTACGAGCAGTACTTC
>many|TRBJ2-6|TRBV30|TRBD1
CAWSVQAGGVSGANVLTF
TGTGCCTGGAGTGTGCAGGCAGGGGGCGTTTCTGGGGCCAACGTCCTGACTTTC
>NA|TRBJ1-2|TRBV6-1|NA
CASTSDSLYAGYTF
TGTGCCAGCACTAGTGACAGCCTCTATGCCGGCTACACCTTC
>NA|TRBJ1-2|TRBV4-3|TRBD1
CASSQVSQGEHGYTF
TGCGCCAGCAGCCAAGTATCGCAGGGGGAACACGGCTACACCTTC
>NA|TRBJ2-1|TRBV4-3|NA
CASSQRPGTYNEQFF
TGCGCCAGCAGCCAAAGGCCCGGGACCTACAATGAGCAGTTCTTC
>NA|TRBJ2-3|TRBV7-6|NA
CASRGLADTQYF
TGTGCCAGCAGGGGCCTCGCAGATACGCAGTATTTT
>NA|TRBJ1-2|TRBV2|NA
CASSGSGAYGYTF
TGTGCCAGCAGTGGGTCAGGGGCTTATGGCTACACCTTC
>NA|TRBJ1-5|TRBV5-6|TRBD1
CASSLAGGKAQPQHF
TGTGCCAGCAGCTTGGCAGGGGGCAAGGCTCAGCCCCAGCATTTT
>NA|TRBJ2-1|TRBV27|TRBD1
CASSRRDRGSLGEQFF
TGTGCCAGCAGTCGCAGAGACAGGGGGTCATTGGGGGAGCAGTTCTTC
>NA|TRBJ1-1|TRBV6-6|TRBD1
CASSSRTGSLGAFF
TGTGCCAGCAGTTCCCGGACAGGGTCCCTTGGAGCTTTCTTT
>NA|TRBJ2-7|TRBV28|NA
CASSLMRVSSYEQYF
TGTGCCAGCAGTTTAATGCGGGTAAGCTCCTACGAGCAGTACTTC
>few|TRBJ1-2|TRBV6-5|TRBD1
CASSYGDRESGYTF
TGTGCCAGCAGCTACGGGGACAGGGAAAGTGGCTACACCTTC
>NA|TRBJ1-2|TRBV7-8|TRBD1
CASRAGTGGDYGYTF
TGTGCCAGCAGGGCCGGGACAGGGGGCGACTATGGCTACACCTTC
>NA|TRBJ2-7|TRBV7-9|TRBD1
CASSLDGTGGYSYEQYF
TGTGCCAGCAGTTTAGATGGGACAGGGGGCTACTCCTACGAGCAGTACTTC
>NA|TRBJ2-1|TRBV7-3|NA
CASSGSRDNEQFF
TGTGCCAGCAGCGGGAGCAGAGATAATGAGCAGTTCTTC
>NA|TRBJ2-1|TRBV28|TRBD2
CASSRAGVGNEQFF
TGTGCCAGCAGTCGGGCGGGAGTGGGGAATGAGCAGTTCTTC
>NA|TRBJ2-2|TRBV7-8|NA
CASRPTSRRGTGELFF
TGTGCCAGCAGACCGACCTCGCGTCGCGGCACCGGGGAGCTGTTTTTT
>NA|TRBJ1-5|TRBV18|NA
CASSPTRYNQPQHF
TGTGCCAGCTCCCCCACCAGGTACAATCAGCCCCAGCATTTT
>NA|TRBJ2-7|TRBV19|TRBD2
CASSPAGVRSYEQYF
TGTGCCAGTAGCCCGGCGGGGGTTCGCTCCTACGAGCAGTACTTC
>NA|TRBJ2-7|TRBV5-1|NA
CASNLRGRALEEQYF
TGCGCCAGCAACTTAAGAGGGCGGGCTTTAGAGGAGCAGTACTTC
>NA|TRBJ1-5|TRBV19|NA
CASSVKPGQLSNQPQHF
TGTGCCAGTAGTGTTAAACCGGGACAACTTAGCAATCAGCCCCAGCATTTT
>NA|TRBJ2-7|TRBV7-9|TRBD2
CASSVTLAGEDEQYF
TGTGCCAGCAGCGTCACCTTAGCGGGAGAGGACGAGCAGTACTTC
>NA|TRBJ1-1|TRBV6-6|TRBD1
CASSYPDRETAFF
TGTGCCAGCAGTTATCCTGACAGGGAGACAGCTTTCTTT
>once|TRBJ1-3|TRBV7-9|NA
CASIQSYSGNTIYF
TGTGCCAGCATCCAGTCTTACTCTGGAAACACCATATATTTT
>NA|TRBJ2-5|TRBV5-4|NA
CASSPTEETQYF
TGTGCCAGCAGCCCGACAGAAGAGACCCAGTACTTC
>NA|TRBJ2-6|TRBV15|NA
CATSRRRDTGANVLTF
TGTGCCACCAGCAGACGCAGGGACACTGGGGCCAACGTCCTGACTTTC
>NA|TRBJ2-5|TRBV19|NA
CASSTRWTAEETQYF
TGTGCCAGTAGTACCCGATGGACAGCCGAAGAGACCCAGTACTTC
>NA|TRBJ1-1|TRBV11-3|TRBD1
CASSSSGTGEAFF
TGTGCCAGCAGCTCCTCCGGGACAGGGGAAGCTTTCTTT
>NA|TRBJ1-1|TRBV11-2|NA
CASSRTQGTEAFF
TGTGCCAGCAGCCGTACCCAGGGCACTGAAGCTTTCTTT
>NA|TRBJ2-1|TRBV5-1|TRBD1
CASGRQGGYNEQFF
TGCGCCAGCGGAAGACAGGGGGGCTACAATGAGCAGTTCTTC
>NA|TRBJ2-7|TRBV5-4|TRBD1
CASSSLGQGRNEQYF
TGTGCCAGCAGCTCCTTAGGACAGGGAAGGAACGAGCAGTACTTC
>NA|TRBJ2-2|TRBV5-4|TRBD1
CASSAGQVNTGELFF
TGTGCCAGCAGCGCGGGACAGGTCAACACCGGGGAGCTGTTTTTT
>NA|TRBJ2-1|TRBV7-2|NA
CASSSAQENNEQFF
TGTGCCAGCAGCTCGGCACAGGAGAACAATGAGCAGTTCTTC
>NA|TRBJ2-1|TRBV15|TRBD2
CATQGTSGSGASYNEQFF
TGTGCCACGCAGGGGACTAGCGGAAGTGGGGCCTCCTACAATGAGCAGTTCTTC
>NA|TRBJ1-4|TRBV6-6|NA
CASSPDISTNEKLFF
TGTGCCAGCAGCCCCGACATCTCAACTAATGAAAAACTGTTTTTT
>NA|TRBJ2-1|TRBV5-1|NA
CASSLQGTFTGSYNEQFF
TGCGCCAGCAGCTTGCAAGGGACTTTTACAGGCTCCTACAATGAGCAGTTCTTC
>NA|TRBJ2-1|TRBV10-2|NA
CASSEIHRFEQFF
TGCGCCAGCAGTGAGATACACAGATTTGAGCAGTTCTTC
>NA|TRBJ1-2|TRBV5-4|NA
CASSLVQGNYGYTF
TGTGCCAGCAGCTTGGTGCAGGGAAACTATGGCTACACCTTC
>NA|TRBJ1-2|TRBV5-1|NA
CASIQAPTEGGYTF
TGCGCCAGCATCCAAGCCCCGACCGAGGGTGGCTACACCTTC
>NA|TRBJ2-7|TRBV6-1|TRBD1
CASSEVRDSSYYEQYF
TGTGCCAGCAGTGAAGTCCGGGACAGTTCTTACTACGAGCAGTACTTC
>NA|TRBJ1-2|TRBV12-5|NA
CASGLEMTGGSRTGYTF
TGTGCTAGTGGTTTGGAGATGACAGGAGGTTCGAGGACTGGCTACACCTTC
>NA|TRBJ1-2|TRBV19|TRBD1
CASRPQGGNGYTF
TGTGCCAGTAGGCCCCAGGGGGGAAATGGCTACACCTTC
>NA|TRBJ2-1|TRBV25-1|TRBD1
CASAHSAPGGNNEQFF
TGTGCCAGCGCCCACAGCGCGCCAGGGGGAAACAATGAGCAGTTCTTC
>NA|TRBJ2-2|TRBV19|NA
CASSIQGKNTGELFF
TGTGCCAGTAGTATACAGGGAAAGAACACCGGGGAGCTGTTTTTT
>NA|TRBJ2-2|TRBV5-1|TRBD2
CASSTGLAGTGELFF
TGCGCCAGCAGCACCGGACTAGCGGGGACCGGGGAGCTGTTTTTT
>NA|TRBJ1-1|TRBV28|TRBD1
CASSPGQGVLVTEAFF
TGTGCCAGCAGTCCGGGACAGGGAGTCTTAGTCACTGAAGCTTTCTTT